Shown below are 13 T cell receptor beta chains from a single sample sequenced in a study of T cell repertoires in cytomegalovirus infection. TCRdb recomputed calls from the reads with MiXCR, one row per CDR3 protein. Counted here are 150,000 to 200,000 distinct CDR3 sequences, about a sixth occurring once; the ten biggest clones make up under 20%. Input material: CD8+ T cells from PBMCs. Receptors were obtained from a human donor in good health (CMV status not recorded). Some clones in this sample may be carry-over from other donors' samples.

This clonotype was found many times. This chain uses TRBV7-8 with TRBJ1-1, with TRBD1 identical over 8 bases. With V trimmed by 7 bases and J by 6 bases, 13 bases remained unmatched. The CDR3 is 15 residues long. CDR1 and CDR2 (germline): SGHVS, FQNEAQ. The CDR3 nucleotides read TGTGCCAGCACCCAGGGGGCAGCAGGCGCCGCTGAAGCTTTCTTT. It is translated as CASTQGAAGAAEAFF. Full variable domain (remainder filled in from reference TRBV7-8 and TRBJ1-1): GAGVSQSPRYKVAKRGQDVALRCDPISGHVSLFWYQQALGQGPEFLTYFQNEAQLDKSGLPSDRFFAERPEGSVSTLKIQRTQQEDSAVYLCASTQGAAGAAEAFFGQGTRLTVV.

This rearrangement joins TRBV10-3 to TRBJ1-4, with D possibly TRBD1 on 5 matching bases. V was cut by 0 bases and J by 8 bases, with 16 bases left in between. Germline CDR1 is ENHRY and CDR2 is SYGVKD. The CDR3 consists of 16 residues. CDR3 in amino acids: CAISESETARTEKLFF. CDR3 nucleotides: TGTGCCATCAGTGAGTCGGAGACAGCCCGGACGGAAAAACTGTTTTTT.

The chain employs TRBV7-2 and TRBJ2-2; D is ambiguous. The CDR3 runs 11 residues. V lost 7 bases and J lost 10, with 10 bases in between. CDR1 is SGHTA and CDR2 is FQGNSA in the germline V gene. This chain's CDR3 is CASTNRSELFF. The CDR3 region has the DNA TGTGCCAGCACCAACAGATCGGAGCTGTTTTTT.

The sample holds many counts of this clonotype. V is TRBV7-2 and J is TRBJ2-7; 7 nucleotides align to TRBD1. Losses at the gene ends were 1 base for V and 4 bases for J; bases not matched to a gene: 4. The CDR3 runs to 14 residues. Per the germline V gene, CDR1 is SGHTA and CDR2 is FQGNSA. The CDR3 DNA follows: TGTGCCAGCAGCTTAGGGACAGGATTTTACGAGCAGTACTTC. This codes for CASSLGTGFYEQYF.

The CDR3 DNA reads TGCGCCAGCAGCTTCGGCCGCTTAAGGCGGACTAGCGGAGACTACGAGCAGTACTTC. Translating it yields CASSFGRLRRTSGDYEQYF. This chain links TRBV5-1 with TRBJ2-7; TRBD2 matches 10 bases. CDR1 and CDR2 (germline): SGHRS, YFSETQ. V lost 2 bases to trimming and J lost 3 bases; unmatched junction nucleotides: 17. This CDR3 is built from 19 residues.

This clonotype was found a few times. The chain links TRBV7-9 to TRBJ2-6, with D uncertain. Per the germline V gene, CDR1 is SEHNR and CDR2 is FQNEAQ (reference sequence). CDR3 length equals 15 residues. Trimming removed 5 bases from V and 2 bases from J, with 10 bases in between. The CDR3 DNA sequence: TGTGCCAGCAGCCCGAGCATCGCTGGGGCCAACGTCCTGACTTTC. Protein product: CASSPSIAGANVLTF.

V usage is TRBV14 and J usage is TRBJ2-1, with TRBD1 matching over 8 bases. This CDR3 has 15 amino acids. V gave up 1 base and J gave up 7 bases; unmatched junction bases: 6. Germline V CDR1 and CDR2: SGHDN, FVKESK. CDR3 protein: CASSQGQGAWNEQFF. CDR3 in DNA: TGTGCCAGCAGCCAAGGTCAGGGGGCCTGGAATGAGCAGTTCTTC.

In the case of this clonotype: Germline and junction disagree at one end, which may indicate a read error. This chain uses TRBV11-2 with TRBJ2-6; TRBD2 aligns across 7 bases. Germline V CDR1 and CDR2: SGHAT, FQNNGV. The CDR3 covers 20 residues. In DNA, the CDR3 is TGTGCCAGCAGCTTAGATCCGGCAGGACTAGGCGTGTCTGGGGCCAACGGCCTGACTTTC. Protein: CASSLDPAGLGVSGANGLTF.

This clonotype was seen only a few times. The V gene is TRBV7-9, the J gene TRBJ2-7; the D gene is possibly TRBD2 (6 bases). The germline V gene encodes CDR1 SEHNR and CDR2 FQNEAQ (reference sequence). This CDR3 spans 15 amino acids. The germline V and J ends were trimmed by 7 bases and 3 bases, with 19 bases remaining between them. The CDR3 loop is CASTRRDGGNYEQYF. Written as DNA, the CDR3 is TGTGCCAGCACCCGGCGGGACGGAGGAAACTACGAGCAGTACTTC. The full variable domain, its missing parts supplied by reference TRBV7-9 and TRBJ2-7, is DTGVSQNPRHKITKRGQNVTFRCDPISEHNRLYWYRQTLGQGPEFLTYFQNEAQLEKSRLLSDRFSAERPKGSFSTLEIQRTEQGDSAMYLCASTRRDGGNYEQYFGPGTRLTVT.

This chain uses TRBV7-9 with TRBJ2-2; 7 positions agree with TRBD1. Per germline, CDR1 SEHNR and CDR2 FQNEAQ (reference sequence). V was pared by 7 bases and J by 4 bases, with 9 bases of the junction left unmatched. The CDR3 is 15 residues long. The CDR3 DNA follows: TGTGCCAGCATCACCGGGACAGCGAGCACCGGGGAGCTGTTTTTT. Its translation is CASITGTASTGELFF.

The rearrangement links TRBV7-9 to TRBJ2-7; D remains unclear. This CDR3 contains 12 residues. With 5 bases removed from V and 2 bases from J, the gap between germline ends came to 7 bases. CDR1 is SEHNR, CDR2 FQNEAQ, per germline (reference sequence). In DNA, the CDR3 is TGTGCCAGCAGCGGGGTACCCTACGAGCAGTACTTC. Protein: CASSGVPYEQYF.

The chain combines TRBV6-2 or TRBV6-3 with TRBJ2-7; weak D call: TRBD2 (6 bases). The ends were cut back, 2 bases at V and 6 bases at J, with 11 bases in the middle. Germline CDR1 reads MNHEY; CDR2 reads SVGEGT. CDR3 size: 13 residues. The CDR3 sequence is CASSYGGIGEQYF. The CDR3 DNA follows: TGTGCCAGCAGTTACGGCGGGATCGGCGAGCAGTACTTC.

In its sample, this clonotype was seen a few times. V gene TRBV7-6 combines with J gene TRBJ1-4, with TRBD1 as a possible D gene (6 bases). The germline V gene has CDR1 SGHVS and CDR2 FNYEAQ. V was trimmed by 2 bases and J by 5 bases, leaving 9 bases between them. The CDR3 sequence is 14 residues long. The CDR3 DNA is TGTGCCAGCAGCTTAAATACAGGGAATGAAAAACTGTTTTTT. It yields the protein CASSLNTGNEKLFF.